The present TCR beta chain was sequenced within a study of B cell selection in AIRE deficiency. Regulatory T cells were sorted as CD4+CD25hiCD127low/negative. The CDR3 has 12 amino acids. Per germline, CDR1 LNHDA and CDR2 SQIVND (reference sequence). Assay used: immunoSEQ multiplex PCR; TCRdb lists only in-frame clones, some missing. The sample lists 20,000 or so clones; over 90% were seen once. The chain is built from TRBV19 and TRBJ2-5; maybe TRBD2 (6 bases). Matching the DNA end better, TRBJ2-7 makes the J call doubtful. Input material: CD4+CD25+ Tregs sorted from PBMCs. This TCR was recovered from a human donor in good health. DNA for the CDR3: TGTGCCTCCGGAGGGGTGGGGCGCGAGCAGTACTTC. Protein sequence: CASGGVGREQYF.